These 4 T cell receptor beta chains came from one sample sequenced in a study of long-term antiretroviral therapy in people with HIV (dated 2022 in TCRdb). The immunoSEQ hsTCRB v3.0 assay was used at survey level resolution to sequence the TRB variable region. TCRdb retrieved this table from immuneACCESS and kept in-frame rearrangements only. Not all clones are present; in checked studies, unresolved V genes account for under half, and no reason is known for the remainder. This sample comprises about 23,000 clones, roughly 87% of them detected only once. Approximately 5.1% of the sample is taken by the ten largest. The sequences come from unsorted PBMCs, collected 0.3 years after starting antiretroviral therapy. These receptors originate from a man aged 50 to 59 with HIV.

This clone showed up just a few times. The chain employs TRBV6-1 and TRBJ1-2; 7 bases align to TRBD1. J lost 8 bases, V lost 6 bases, and 9 bases had no gene match. This CDR3 has 13 amino acids. CDR1 MNHNS and CDR2 SASEGT come from the germline V gene. CDR3 sequence reads: CASRVDRDDGYTF. In DNA, the CDR3 is TGTGCCAGCAGAGTAGACAGGGACGACGGCTACACCTTC.

V usage is TRBV28 and J usage is TRBJ1-4; D unclear. From germline, CDR1 is MDHEN and CDR2 SYDVKM. The length of the CDR3 is 13 residues. V was clipped by 5 bases and J by 5 bases, with 9 bases between them. The CDR3 loop reads CASSPPGNEKLFF. DNA for the CDR3: TGTGCCAGCAGTCCCCCCGGGAATGAAAAACTGTTTTTT.

V and J are TRBV18 and TRBJ1-5; D gene uncertain. Germline V gene data show CDR1 as KGHSH and CDR2 as LQKENI. The CDR3 consists of 13 residues. V lost 5 bases and J 6 bases, leaving 11 bases between the germline ends. The CDR3 region has the DNA TGTGCCAGCTCAACGAGCCCGGGTCAGCCCCAGCATTTT. Residues: CASSTSPGQPQHF.

The chain uses TRBV7-2 and TRBJ1-1; no definite D call. The CDR3 loop spans 14 amino acids. The V gene's germline CDR1 is SGHTA and CDR2 FQGNSA. The V gene lost 0 bases and the J gene lost 0 bases, with 5 bases spanning the gap. The CDR3 DNA sequence: TGTGCCAGCAGCTTAGCCCGTATGAACACTGAAGCTTTCTTT. This translates into CASSLARMNTEAFF.